This T cell receptor beta chain derives from a study of OX40 agonist ivuxolimab in advanced cancers. Study context: Therapy given before enrollment (anti-PD-1, anti-PD-L1 or anti-CTLA-4) was allowed, and 30% to 50% had some. Three patients, one with hepatocellular carcinoma and two with cutaneous melanoma, achieved partial responses.

The method was immunoSEQ multiplex PCR; TCRdb's version includes in-frame clones alone and lacks a portion of them. In the table there are 100,000 to 150,000 clones, around 92% of which are singletons. The source was CD4+ or CD8+ T cells sorted from blood, collected in a trial of the OX40 agonist ivuxolimab. The sequence was collected from an adult with an advanced solid tumor such as melanoma, head and neck, liver or kidney cancer.

As DNA, the CDR3 is TGCGCCAGCAGCATAGCCGGGACAGGGGGCAAGTACGAGCAGTACTTC. This translates into CASSIAGTGGKYEQYF. The chain carries TRBV5-1 and TRBJ2-5; 12 nucleotides line up with TRBD1. The J call may be mistaken, given a closer DNA end match to TRBJ2-7. CDR1 and CDR2 (germline): SGHRS, YFSETQ. This CDR3 has 16 amino acids.